Each of the 32 T cell receptor beta chains below was sequenced from the same sample in a study of blood T cell repertoires in COVID-19. Clones were read by immunoSEQ multiplex PCR, and TCRdb kept only the in-frame ones, dropping some. The sample yields about 83,000 clones, 87% seen once. Sequences were obtained from peripheral blood. The origin of the receptors is a woman in her 50s with active or convalescent COVID-19.

The J gene is TRBJ1-2, the V gene TRBV6-2 or TRBV6-3; possible D gene TRBD1, 5 bases. This CDR3 region has 14 residues. Per the germline V gene, CDR1 is MNHEY and CDR2 is SVGEGT. The V and J ends lost 2 bases and 0 bases respectively, with 7 bases between them. The CDR3: CASSYRGSNYGYTF. The DNA of the CDR3 is TGTGCCAGCAGTTACAGGGGCTCTAACTATGGCTACACCTTC.

The chain combines TRBV19 with TRBJ1-2, with 9 bases matching TRBD1. The CDR3 is 15 amino acids. Germline V gene data show CDR1 as LNHDA and CDR2 as SQIVND (reference sequence). Trimming cost V 3 bases and J 1 base; bases outside gene matches: 3. This CDR3 is CASSMGTGFNYGYTF. The CDR3 nucleotides are TGTGCCAGTAGTATGGGGACAGGGTTTAACTATGGCTACACCTTC.

This rearrangement joins TRBV15 to TRBJ1-4; unclear D gene. The CDR3 covers 15 residues. Trimming left V 0 bases short and J 5 bases short, with 10 bases between. CDR1 LNHNV and CDR2 YYDKDF come from the germline V gene (reference sequence). CDR3 in DNA: TGTGCCACCAGCAGAGAGAGGGCTAGGAATGAAAAACTGTTTTTT. Encoded protein: CATSRERARNEKLFF.

The chain recombines TRBV3-1 (or the pseudogene TRBV3-2) with TRBJ1-1; D call uncertain. V lost 1 base and J lost 0, with 9 bases in between. The germline CDR1 and CDR2 sequences are LGHDT and YNNKEL (reference sequence). The CDR3 contains 15 residues. The CDR3 DNA reads as TGTGCCAGCAGCCAAGTCACCAGGTTGAACACTGAAGCTTTCTTT. This codes for CASSQVTRLNTEAFF.

The CDR3 loop is CASSEVWLAGAATQYF. CDR3 DNA: TGTGCCAGCAGTGAAGTTTGGCTAGCGGGGGCAGCTACGCAGTATTTT. The gene calls are TRBV2 and TRBJ2-3; 10 bases are a match to TRBD2. CDR3 size: 16 residues. Unmatched junction bases numbered 9, after V lost 1 base and J lost 8 bases. Germline assignment: CDR1 SNHLY and CDR2 FYNNEI.

This clone was counted once. The chain recombines TRBV29-1 with TRBJ1-1; tentative D call: TRBD1 (5 bases). The CDR3 is made up of 14 amino acids. Germline V gene sequence: CDR1 SQVTM, CDR2 ANQGSEA. V was trimmed by 3 bases and J by 4 bases, leaving 15 bases between them. Written as DNA, the CDR3 is TGCAGCGTTGACGCGCAGGGTATGGGCACTGAAGCTTTCTTT. It translates to CSVDAQGMGTEAFF.

J is TRBJ2-7 and V is TRBV11-2; the D gene is possibly TRBD1 (5 bases). The V gene's germline CDR1 is SGHAT and CDR2 FQNNGV. The V gene lost 0 bases and the J gene lost 4 bases, with 10 bases spanning the gap. The CDR3 covers 14 residues. CDR3 sequence reads: CASSLDRVGYEQYF. CDR3 bases: TGTGCCAGCAGCTTAGACAGGGTCGGGTACGAGCAGTACTTC.

The V and J genes are TRBV4-1 and TRBJ2-1; D possibly corresponds to TRBD2 (5 bases). Trimming left V 4 bases short and J 10 bases short, with 17 bases between. CDR3 length equals 14 residues. CDR1 is MGHRA, CDR2 YSYEKL, per germline. CDR3 in DNA: TGCGCCAGCAGCCCGGGGATGGGTATTGGGGAGCAGTTCTTC. Translation: CASSPGMGIGEQFF.

The chain joins TRBV9 to TRBJ2-5; weak D call: TRBD1 (6 bases). Germline lookup yields CDR1 SGDLS and CDR2 YYNGEE. CDR3 length equals 16 residues. The V end was cut by 0 bases, the J end by 1 base, with 13 bases between. The CDR3 DNA sequence: TGTGCCAGCAGCGTAGATCCAGGGACACTCCAAGAGACCCAGTACTTC. Translation gives CASSVDPGTLQETQYF.

The CDR3 loop is CAGLVGGNTEAFF. CDR3 sequence (DNA): TGTGCTGGTCTAGTGGGGGGAAACACTGAAGCTTTCTTT. V gene TRBV30 combines with J gene TRBJ1-1; tentatively, D is TRBD1 (5 bases). This CDR3 spans 13 amino acids. Germline V lookup: CDR1 GTSNPN, CDR2 SVGIG (reference sequence).

This chain joins TRBV5-1 and TRBJ1-4; D perhaps matches TRBD1 (5 bases). The V and J ends lost 5 bases and 8 bases respectively, with 13 bases between them. This CDR3 spans 13 amino acids. The germline V gene has CDR1 SGHRS and CDR2 YFSETQ. The CDR3 protein is CASRGQGGEKLFF. The CDR3 DNA is TGCGCCAGCAGGGGGCAGGGAGGCGAAAAACTGTTTTTT. The complete variable domain, with remaining parts taken from reference TRBV5-1 and TRBJ1-4, reads KAGVTQTPRYLIKTRGQQVTLSCSPISGHRSVSWYQQTPGQGLQFLFEYFSETQRNKGNFPGRFSGRQFSNSRSEMNVSTLELGDSALYLCASRGQGGEKLFFGSGTQLSVL.

V is TRBV12-3 or TRBV12-4 and J is TRBJ2-2, with D uncertain. The CDR3 is 12 residues long. Between the trimmed V and J ends, which lost 1 base and 9 bases, there was a span of 6 bases. The CDR3 coding sequence is TGTGCCAGCAGTTTAGAGCGTCGGGAGCTGTTTTTT. Translation: CASSLERRELFF.

The chain carries TRBV25-1 and TRBJ2-5, with 9 bases identical to TRBD2. Germline loops: CDR1 MGHDK, CDR2 SYGVNS. The V and J ends lost 2 bases and 0 bases, in that order; junction bases with no gene match: 1. This CDR3 is 15 amino acids long. This CDR3 reads CASSEQRGDQETQYF. The CDR3 DNA reads as TGTGCCAGCAGTGAACAGCGGGGGGACCAAGAGACCCAGTACTTC.

V is TRBV4-2 and J is TRBJ1-1; D ambiguous. The V end lost 0 bases, the J end lost 2 bases, and 19 bases lay between the germline ends. The CDR3 is made up of 18 amino acids. Germline CDR1 is LGHNA and CDR2 is YNFKEQ. This chain's CDR3 is CASSQETQAQSFNTEAFF. The CDR3 nucleotides read TGTGCCAGCAGCCAAGAAACCCAGGCCCAATCTTTTAACACTGAAGCTTTCTTT.

V gene TRBV11-3 combines with J gene TRBJ1-4; the match to TRBD1 covers 7 bases. There are 15 residues in the CDR3. V dropped 1 base and J dropped 5; count of bases not matched to a gene: 4. CDR1 and CDR2 from the germline V gene are SGHNT and YENEEA. The DNA for the CDR3 is TGTGCCAGCAGCTTAGGAGGACAGGAAAATGAAAAACTGTTTTTT. Amino acid sequence: CASSLGGQENEKLFF.

This clone has only one observation. This chain links TRBV10-3 with TRBJ2-2, with 10 bases identical to TRBD2. The CDR3 loop spans 18 amino acids. In germline, CDR1 is ENHRY, CDR2 SYGVKD. The junction had 18 bases not matched to a gene; V was cut back by 7 bases and J by 7 bases. The CDR3 nucleotides read TGTGCCATCAAAGGTTATTCTAGCGGGGGCCCGTTGGACGGGGAGCTGTTTTTT. This translates into CAIKGYSSGGPLDGELFF.

The chain couples TRBV7-9 to TRBJ2-7, with D maybe TRBD1 (6 bases). Deletions cut 5 bases from V and 1 base from J, with 18 bases between. The CDR3 contains 16 residues. CDR1 and CDR2 from the germline V gene are SEHNR and FQNEAQ (reference sequence). CDR3 loop: CASSHSPGTPSYEQYF. The CDR3 DNA is TGTGCCAGCAGCCACTCCCCCGGGACACCTTCCTACGAGCAGTACTTC.

The genes are TRBV7-2 and TRBJ2-3; 11 bases align to TRBD2. V was pared by 8 bases and J by 4 bases, with 5 bases of the junction left unmatched. The germline V gene has CDR1 SGHTA and CDR2 FQGNSA. The CDR3 loop spans 14 amino acids. The CDR3 region has the DNA TGTGCCAGCCTAGCGGGGGGCCCCGCAGATACGCAGTATTTT. Translating gives CASLAGGPADTQYF.

This chain uses TRBV27 with TRBJ2-2; D unclear. Germline-derived CDR1 and CDR2 are MNHEY and SMNVEV (reference sequence). The V and J ends lost 0 bases and 4 bases respectively, with 9 bases between them. The CDR3 spans 15 residues. CDR3 sequence reads: CASSLSSQPTGELFF. Written as DNA, the CDR3 is TGTGCCAGCAGTTTATCCAGTCAACCCACCGGGGAGCTGTTTTTT.

The chain joins TRBV11-2 to TRBJ1-2; maybe TRBD1 (6 bases). The CDR3 has 12 amino acids. Germline CDR1 and CDR2: SGHAT and FQNNGV. Trimming shortened V by 5 bases and J by 8 bases, and 12 bases separated the two germline ends. The CDR3 DNA follows: TGTGCCAGCAGCGCGACAGGTTACGGCTACACCTTC. Its protein product is CASSATGYGYTF.

The chain carries TRBV6-2 or TRBV6-3 and TRBJ1-5; tentatively, D is TRBD1 (6 bases). From germline, CDR1 is MNHEY and CDR2 SVGEGT. V lost 3 bases to trimming and J lost 6 bases, with 15 bases between them. This CDR3 contains 15 residues. The CDR3 protein is CASSYLRQAAQPQHF. The CDR3 nucleotides are TGTGCCAGCAGTTATCTTAGACAGGCCGCTCAGCCCCAGCATTTT.

This chain uses TRBV9 with TRBJ2-5, with 14 positions matching TRBD2. Losses at the gene ends were 3 bases for V and 5 bases for J; bases not matched to a gene: 12. The CDR3 has 18 amino acids. Looked up from germline, CDR1 is SGDLS and CDR2 is YYNGEE. CDR3 protein: CASSGRLGTSGGGETQYF. As DNA, the CDR3 is TGTGCCAGCAGCGGCCGACTCGGGACTAGCGGGGGAGGGGAGACCCAGTACTTC.

The genes are TRBV4-3 and TRBJ1-2, with 8 bases fitting TRBD1. Per the germline V gene, CDR1 is LGHNA and CDR2 is YSLEER. V was clipped by 0 bases and J by 7 bases; unmatched bases: 10. CDR3 length equals 16 residues. The CDR3 region is CASSQELGRGQSGYTF. CDR3 sequence (DNA): TGCGCCAGCAGCCAAGAGCTGGGCAGGGGGCAGAGTGGCTACACCTTC.

This sequence joins TRBV6-5 and TRBJ1-6; D is unresolved. Germline CDR1 and CDR2: MNHEY and SVGAGI. The CDR3 runs 15 residues. Trimming cost V 0 bases and J 6 bases, with 9 bases left between them. CDR3 DNA: TGTGCCAGCAGTTACTCAGGCGGGCTTAATTCACCCCTCCACTTT. Translation gives CASSYSGGLNSPLHF.

This rearrangement joins TRBV28 to TRBJ1-2; D uncertain. There are 12 residues in the CDR3. The germline V gene encodes CDR1 MDHEN and CDR2 SYDVKM. V shed 7 bases and J shed 0 bases, with 6 bases lying between them. CDR3 sequence reads: CASTGTNYGYTF. In DNA form, the CDR3 reads TGTGCCAGCACGGGAACTAACTATGGCTACACCTTC.

V gene TRBV30 combines with J gene TRBJ2-2; D remains ambiguous. Germline-derived CDR1 and CDR2 are GTSNPN and SVGIG (reference sequence). V was clipped by 3 bases and J by 0 bases, with 2 bases between them. The CDR3 spans 12 residues. The CDR3 here is CAWSANTGELFF. The CDR3 coding sequence is TGTGCCTGGAGCGCGAACACCGGGGAGCTGTTTTTT.

The rearrangement links TRBV7-2 to TRBJ2-7; 8 nucleotides line up with TRBD2. The CDR3 covers 19 residues. The germline V gene encodes CDR1 SGHTA and CDR2 FQGNSA. Germline trimming cut 5 bases from V and 5 bases from J; bases unmatched to any gene: 23. The CDR3 region is CASSQYPPGGPGLVHEQYF. The CDR3, as DNA: TGTGCCAGCAGCCAATATCCCCCGGGGGGGCCGGGCTTGGTTCACGAGCAGTACTTC.

This rearrangement joins TRBV7-2 to TRBJ1-1, with D possibly being TRBD1 (6 bases). The CDR3 is 14 amino acids. Germline CDR1 and CDR2: SGHTA and FQGNSA. With 1 base removed from V and 4 bases from J, the gap between germline ends came to 10 bases. The CDR3 is CASSLEYRATEAFF. In DNA form, the CDR3 reads TGTGCCAGCAGCTTAGAGTACAGGGCCACTGAAGCTTTCTTT.

The chain combines TRBV13 with TRBJ2-7, with a weak D call TRBD1 (6 bases). Trimming removed 5 bases from V and 0 bases from J, with 14 bases in between. The CDR3 runs to 15 residues. Germline values: CDR1 PRHDT, CDR2 FYEKMQ (reference sequence). The CDR3 bases are TGTGCCAGCAGCCCAAGGGGGACACCCTCCTACGAGCAGTACTTC. As protein: CASSPRGTPSYEQYF. The full variable domain, completed using reference TRBV13 and TRBJ2-7, is AAGVIQSPRHLIKEKRETATLKCYPIPRHDTVYWYQQGPGQDPQFLISFYEKMQSDKGSIPDRFSAQQFSDYHSELNMSSLELGDSALYFCASSPRGTPSYEQYFGPGTRLTVT.

This chain links TRBV9 with TRBJ2-3; D is uncertain. The germline CDR1 and CDR2 sequences are SGDLS and YYNGEE. Deletions cut 4 bases from V and 3 bases from J, with 6 bases between. The CDR3 loop spans 12 amino acids. The CDR3 reads CASSPQTDTQYF. The CDR3 nucleotides are TGTGCCAGCAGCCCCCAAACAGATACGCAGTATTTT.

The rearrangement uses TRBV7-9 and TRBJ2-5; D is possibly TRBD1 (6 bases). The CDR3 totals 15 residues. CDR1 is SEHNR and CDR2 is FQNEAQ in the germline V gene (reference sequence). The V and J ends lost 5 bases and 2 bases respectively, with 15 bases between them. DNA for the CDR3: TGTGCCAGCAGCCAGGTGGGGGCCGGGCAAGAGACCCAGTACTTC. Its translation: CASSQVGAGQETQYF.

V usage is TRBV2 and J usage is TRBJ2-3; D possibly corresponds to TRBD1 (6 bases). The V end was cut by 5 bases, the J end by 2 bases, with 11 bases between. Germline CDR1 and CDR2: SNHLY and FYNNEI. This CDR3 has 14 residues. The CDR3 loop reads CASSPTGYTDTQYF. The CDR3 nucleotides are TGTGCCAGCAGTCCGACAGGCTACACAGATACGCAGTATTTT.